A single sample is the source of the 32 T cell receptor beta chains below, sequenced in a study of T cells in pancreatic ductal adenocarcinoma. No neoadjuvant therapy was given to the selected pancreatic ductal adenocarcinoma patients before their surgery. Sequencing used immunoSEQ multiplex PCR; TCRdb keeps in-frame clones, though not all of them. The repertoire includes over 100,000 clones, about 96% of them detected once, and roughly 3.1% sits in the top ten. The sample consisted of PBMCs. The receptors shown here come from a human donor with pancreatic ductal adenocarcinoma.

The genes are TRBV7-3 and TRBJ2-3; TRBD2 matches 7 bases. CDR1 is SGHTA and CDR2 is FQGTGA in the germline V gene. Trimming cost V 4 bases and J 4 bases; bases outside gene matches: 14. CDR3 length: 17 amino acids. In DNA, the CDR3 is TGTGCCAGCAGCTCCGTGGGTGGAGGGAGGGCCGCAGATACGCAGTATTTT. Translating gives CASSSVGGGRAADTQYF.

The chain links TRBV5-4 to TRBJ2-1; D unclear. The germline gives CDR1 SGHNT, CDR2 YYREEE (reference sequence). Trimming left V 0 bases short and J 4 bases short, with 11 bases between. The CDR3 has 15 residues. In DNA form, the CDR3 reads TGTGCCAGCAGCTTGGCCAGCGACCCTTACAATGAGCAGTTCTTC. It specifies CASSLASDPYNEQFF.

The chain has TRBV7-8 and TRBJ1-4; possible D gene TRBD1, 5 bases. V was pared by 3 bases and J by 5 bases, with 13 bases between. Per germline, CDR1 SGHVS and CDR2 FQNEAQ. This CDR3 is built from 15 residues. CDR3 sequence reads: CASSFGGGINEKLFF. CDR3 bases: TGTGCCAGCAGCTTCGGGGGGGGGATCAATGAAAAACTGTTTTTT.

CDR3 region: CAIRGAGDVSGELFF. The CDR3 nucleotides read TGTGCCATCAGGGGGGCAGGGGACGTGTCCGGGGAGCTGTTTTTT. This chain uses TRBV10-3 with TRBJ2-2; D possibly corresponds to TRBD1 (6 bases). The V end was cut by 6 bases, the J end by 6 bases, with 17 bases between. The CDR3 contains 15 residues. Germline loops: CDR1 ENHRY, CDR2 SYGVKD.

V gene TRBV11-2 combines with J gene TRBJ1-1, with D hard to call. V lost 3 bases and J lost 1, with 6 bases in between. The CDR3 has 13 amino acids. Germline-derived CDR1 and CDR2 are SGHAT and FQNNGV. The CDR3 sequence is CASSFTENTEAFF. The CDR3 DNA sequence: TGTGCCAGCAGCTTTACAGAGAACACTGAAGCTTTCTTT.

In nucleotides, the CDR3 is TGTGCCTGGAGTACGGGGGGAGTAGCTTTCTTT. The encoded protein is CAWSTGGVAFF. This chain links TRBV30 with TRBJ1-1; weak D call: TRBD1 (5 bases). The V and J ends lost 2 bases and 10 bases respectively, with 11 bases between them. Germline CDR1 reads GTSNPN; CDR2 reads SVGIG (reference sequence). The CDR3 sequence is 11 residues long.

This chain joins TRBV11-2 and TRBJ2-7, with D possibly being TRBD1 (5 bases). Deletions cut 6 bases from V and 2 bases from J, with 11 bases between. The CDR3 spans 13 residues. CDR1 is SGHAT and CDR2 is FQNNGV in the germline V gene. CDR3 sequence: CASRETVTYEQYF. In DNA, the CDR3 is TGTGCCAGCAGAGAGACAGTTACCTACGAGCAGTACTTC.

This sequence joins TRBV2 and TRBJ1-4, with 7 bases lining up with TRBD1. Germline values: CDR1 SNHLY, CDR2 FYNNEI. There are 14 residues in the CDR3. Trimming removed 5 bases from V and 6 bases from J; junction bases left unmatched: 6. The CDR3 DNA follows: TGTGCCAGCAGTACGGACAGGACGTATGAAAAACTGTTTTTT. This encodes CASSTDRTYEKLFF.

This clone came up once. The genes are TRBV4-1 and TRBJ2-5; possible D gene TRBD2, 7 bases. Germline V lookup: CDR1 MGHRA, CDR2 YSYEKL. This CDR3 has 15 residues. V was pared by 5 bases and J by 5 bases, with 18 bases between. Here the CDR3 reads CASSGRDTGRETQYF. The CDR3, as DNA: TGCGCCAGCAGCGGGAGGGACACAGGGAGGGAGACCCAGTACTTC.

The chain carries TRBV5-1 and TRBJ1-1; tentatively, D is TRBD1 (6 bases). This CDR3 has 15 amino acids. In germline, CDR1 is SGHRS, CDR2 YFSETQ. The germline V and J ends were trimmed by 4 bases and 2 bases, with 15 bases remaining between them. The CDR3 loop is CASSDPRGGNTEAFF. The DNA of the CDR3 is TGCGCCAGCAGCGACCCAAGGGGGGGAAACACTGAAGCTTTCTTT.

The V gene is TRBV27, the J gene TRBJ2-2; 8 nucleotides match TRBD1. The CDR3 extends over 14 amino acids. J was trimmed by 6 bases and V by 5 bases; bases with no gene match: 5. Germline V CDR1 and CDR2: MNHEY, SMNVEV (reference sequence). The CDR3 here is CASSPQGASGELFF. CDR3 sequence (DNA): TGTGCCAGCAGTCCCCAGGGGGCGTCCGGGGAGCTGTTTTTT.

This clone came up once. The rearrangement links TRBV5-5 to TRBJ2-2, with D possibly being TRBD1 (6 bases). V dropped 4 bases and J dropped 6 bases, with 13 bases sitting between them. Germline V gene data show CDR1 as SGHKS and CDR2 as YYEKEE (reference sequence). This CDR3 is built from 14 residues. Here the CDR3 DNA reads TGTGCCAGCAGCGCTTACAGGGAAGCCGGGGAGCTGTTTTTT. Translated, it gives CASSAYREAGELFF.

CDR3 sequence: CASSQDRVRTGELFF. The CDR3 bases are TGCGCCAGCAGCCAAGACAGGGTCCGAACCGGGGAGCTGTTTTTT. The J gene is TRBJ2-2, the V gene TRBV5-1, with 7 bases fitting TRBD1. The junction had 8 bases not matched to a gene; V was cut back by 4 bases and J by 5 bases. CDR3 size: 15 residues. Per germline, CDR1 SGHRS and CDR2 YFSETQ.

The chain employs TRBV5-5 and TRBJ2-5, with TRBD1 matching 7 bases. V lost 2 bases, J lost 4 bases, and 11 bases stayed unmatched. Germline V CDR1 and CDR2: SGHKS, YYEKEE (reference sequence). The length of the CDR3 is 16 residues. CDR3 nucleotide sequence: TGTGCCAGCAGCTTAGAGGTGACAGGGAAGGCAGAGACCCAGTACTTC. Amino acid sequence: CASSLEVTGKAETQYF.

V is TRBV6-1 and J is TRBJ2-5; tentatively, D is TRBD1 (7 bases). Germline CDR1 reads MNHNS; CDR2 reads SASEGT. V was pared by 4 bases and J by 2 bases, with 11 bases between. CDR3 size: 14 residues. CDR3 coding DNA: TGTGCCAGCAGTGTGGGGGGACAGCAAGAGACCCAGTACTTC. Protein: CASSVGGQQETQYF.

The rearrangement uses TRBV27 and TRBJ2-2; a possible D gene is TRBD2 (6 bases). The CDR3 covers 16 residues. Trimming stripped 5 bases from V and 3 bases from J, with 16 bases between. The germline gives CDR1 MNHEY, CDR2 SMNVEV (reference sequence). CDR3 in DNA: TGTGCCAGCAGTCCCCCCGACGGGGGACACACCGGGGAGCTGTTTTTT. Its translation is CASSPPDGGHTGELFF.

The CDR3 region is CASSHDRTGYEQYF. CDR3 coding DNA: TGTGCCAGCAGCCACGACAGGACTGGCTACGAGCAGTACTTC. The rearrangement joins TRBV5-4 to TRBJ2-7; tentatively, D is TRBD1 (6 bases). The CDR3 spans 14 residues. Germline lookup yields CDR1 SGHNT and CDR2 YYREEE (reference sequence). V lost 4 bases and J lost 3, with 14 bases in between.

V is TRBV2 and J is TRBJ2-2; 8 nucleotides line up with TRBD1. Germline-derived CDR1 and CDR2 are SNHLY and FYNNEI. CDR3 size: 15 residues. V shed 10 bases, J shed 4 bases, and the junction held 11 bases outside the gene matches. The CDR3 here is CATQGNRGSTGELFF. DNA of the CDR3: TGTGCCACCCAGGGTAACAGGGGGAGCACCGGGGAGCTGTTTTTT.

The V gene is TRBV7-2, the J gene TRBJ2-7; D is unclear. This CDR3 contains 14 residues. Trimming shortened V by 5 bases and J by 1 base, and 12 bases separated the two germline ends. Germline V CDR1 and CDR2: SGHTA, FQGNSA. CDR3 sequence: CASSPNHLSYEQYF. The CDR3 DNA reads TGTGCCAGCAGCCCGAACCACCTATCCTACGAGCAGTACTTC.

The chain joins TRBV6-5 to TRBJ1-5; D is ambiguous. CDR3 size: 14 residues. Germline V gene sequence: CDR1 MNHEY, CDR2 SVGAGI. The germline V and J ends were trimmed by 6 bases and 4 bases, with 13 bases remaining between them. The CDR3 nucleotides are TGTGCCAGCAGCACCCACGGAGGGAATCAGCCCCAGCATTTT. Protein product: CASSTHGGNQPQHF.

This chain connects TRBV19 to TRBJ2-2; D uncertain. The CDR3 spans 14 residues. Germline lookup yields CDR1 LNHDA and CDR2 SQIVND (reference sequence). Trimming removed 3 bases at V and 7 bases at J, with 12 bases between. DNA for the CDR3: TGTGCCAGTAGTATTACACAGTCAGGCGGGGAGCTGTTTTTT. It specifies CASSITQSGGELFF.

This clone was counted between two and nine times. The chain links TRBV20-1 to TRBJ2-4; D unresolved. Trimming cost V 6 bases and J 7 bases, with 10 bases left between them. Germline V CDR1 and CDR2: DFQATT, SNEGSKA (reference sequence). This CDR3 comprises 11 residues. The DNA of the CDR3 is TGCAGTGCACTAACGAGGAACATTCAGTACTTC. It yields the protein CSALTRNIQYF.

The CDR3 DNA reads as TGTGCCAGCAGCGTCGGACAGGTGGCCTACGAGCAGTACTTC. It specifies CASSVGQVAYEQYF. The J gene is TRBJ2-7, the V gene TRBV9; 7 bases agree with TRBD1. The CDR3 covers 14 residues. V was clipped by 2 bases and J by 2 bases; unmatched bases: 4. In germline, CDR1 is SGDLS, CDR2 YYNGEE.

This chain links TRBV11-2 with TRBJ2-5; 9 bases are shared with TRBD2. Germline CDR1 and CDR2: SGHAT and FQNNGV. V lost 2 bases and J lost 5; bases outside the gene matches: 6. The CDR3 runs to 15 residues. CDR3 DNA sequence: TGTGCCAGCAGCTTACAAGCGGGAGGTGATGAGACCCAGTACTTC. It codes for CASSLQAGGDETQYF.

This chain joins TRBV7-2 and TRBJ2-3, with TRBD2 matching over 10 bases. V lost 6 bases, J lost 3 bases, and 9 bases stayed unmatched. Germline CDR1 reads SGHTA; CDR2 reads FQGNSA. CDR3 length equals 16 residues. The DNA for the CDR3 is TGTGCCAGCAGACCAACTTTAGCGGGGGGAACAGATACGCAGTATTTT. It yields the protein CASRPTLAGGTDTQYF.

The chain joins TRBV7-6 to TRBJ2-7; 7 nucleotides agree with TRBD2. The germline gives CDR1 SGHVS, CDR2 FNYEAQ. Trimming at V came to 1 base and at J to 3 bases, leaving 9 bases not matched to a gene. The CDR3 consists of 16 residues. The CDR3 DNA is TGTGCCAGCAGCTTAGGGGTAAGGGAGGGGAACTACGAGCAGTACTTC. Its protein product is CASSLGVREGNYEQYF. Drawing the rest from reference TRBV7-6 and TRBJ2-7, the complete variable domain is GAGVSQSPRYKVTKRGQDVALRCDPISGHVSLYWYRQALGQGPEFLTYFNYEAQQDKSGLPNDRFSAERPEGSISTLTIQRTEQRDSAMYRCASSLGVREGNYEQYFGPGTRLTVT.

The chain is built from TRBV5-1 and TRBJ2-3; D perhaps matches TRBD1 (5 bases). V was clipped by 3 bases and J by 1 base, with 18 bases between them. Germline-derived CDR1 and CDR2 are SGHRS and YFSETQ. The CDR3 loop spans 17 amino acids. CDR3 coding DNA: TGCGCCAGCAGCTGGGGAACAGGCGGAGAGGGCACAGATACGCAGTATTTT. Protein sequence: CASSWGTGGEGTDTQYF.

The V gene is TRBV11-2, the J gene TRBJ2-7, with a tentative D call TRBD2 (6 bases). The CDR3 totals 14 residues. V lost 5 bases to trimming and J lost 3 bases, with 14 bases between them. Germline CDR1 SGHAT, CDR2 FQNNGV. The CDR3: CASSPGLGGYEQYF. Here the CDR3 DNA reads TGTGCCAGCAGCCCCGGTCTGGGGGGCTACGAGCAGTACTTC.

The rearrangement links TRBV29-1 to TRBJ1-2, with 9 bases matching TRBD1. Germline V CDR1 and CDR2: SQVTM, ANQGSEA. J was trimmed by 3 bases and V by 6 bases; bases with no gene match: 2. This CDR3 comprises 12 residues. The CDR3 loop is CSVRTGDYGYTF. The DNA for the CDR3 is TGCAGCGTGAGGACAGGGGACTATGGCTACACCTTC.

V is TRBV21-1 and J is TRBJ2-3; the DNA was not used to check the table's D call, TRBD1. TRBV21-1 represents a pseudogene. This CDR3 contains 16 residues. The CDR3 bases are TGTGCCAGCAGCGACCGGGACACCGCTAAGGTAGATACGCAGTATTTT. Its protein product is CASSDRDTAKVDTQYF.

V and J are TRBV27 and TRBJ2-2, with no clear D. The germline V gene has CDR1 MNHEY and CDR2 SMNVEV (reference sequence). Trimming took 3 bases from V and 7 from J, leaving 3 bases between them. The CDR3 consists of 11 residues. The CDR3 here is CASSFIGELFF. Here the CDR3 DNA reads TGTGCCAGCAGTTTCATCGGGGAGCTGTTTTTT.

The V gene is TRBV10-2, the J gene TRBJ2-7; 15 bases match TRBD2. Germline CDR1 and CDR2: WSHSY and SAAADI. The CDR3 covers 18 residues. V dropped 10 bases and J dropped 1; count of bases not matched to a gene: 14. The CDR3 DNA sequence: TGCGCCACCGCCCCCGGGGGACTAGCGGGAGGTTCTTCCTACGAGCAGTACTTC. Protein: CATAPGGLAGGSSYEQYF.